The source of this TCR beta chain is a study of blood T cell repertoires in COVID-19. Study overall: The samples span acute and convalescent COVID-19 from the United States, Italy and Spain.

As originally analysed: Quantification of nucleated cells was approximated via reference gene primer amplification. TCRdb's copy holds only in-frame clones and misses some; the assay was immunoSEQ multiplex PCR. V, J and clone size were drawn from that table, and D and trimming were deduced from the DNA. The data contain about 13,000 clones, around 88% of them singletons. This receptor was taken from a man aged 80 or over with acute or convalescent COVID-19. The specimen was peripheral blood.

Written as DNA, the CDR3 is TGTGCCAGTAGTATCTGGCGGGGGGCTGAGGGGGAGCTGTTTTTT. This sequence encodes CASSIWRGAEGELFF. V usage is TRBV19 and J usage is TRBJ2-2, with 8 nucleotides matching TRBD2. The CDR3 is 15 residues long. The V and J ends lost 3 bases and 8 bases, in that order; junction bases with no gene match: 8. Germline CDR1 is LNHDA and CDR2 is SQIVND (reference sequence). Full variable domain (missing parts from reference TRBV19 and TRBJ2-2): DGGITQSPKYLFRKEGQNVTLSCEQNLNHDAMYWYRQDPGQGLRLIYYSQIVNDFQKGDIAEGYSVSREKKESFPLTVTSAQKNPTAFYLCASSIWRGAEGELFFGEGSRLTVL.